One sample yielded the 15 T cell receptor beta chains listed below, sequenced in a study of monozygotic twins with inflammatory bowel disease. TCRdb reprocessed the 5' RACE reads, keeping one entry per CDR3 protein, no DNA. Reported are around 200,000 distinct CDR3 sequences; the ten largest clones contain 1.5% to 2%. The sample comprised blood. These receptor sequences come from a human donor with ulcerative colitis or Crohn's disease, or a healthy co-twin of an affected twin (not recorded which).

The CDR3 sequence: CASSIGIRGSPRRTEAFF. The chain recombines TRBV19 with TRBJ1-1. Germline values: CDR1 LNHDA, CDR2 SQIVND (reference sequence). CDR3 length: 18 amino acids.

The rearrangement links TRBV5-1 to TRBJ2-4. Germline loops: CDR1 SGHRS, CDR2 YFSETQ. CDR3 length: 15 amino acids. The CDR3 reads CASSLDGSFLNIQYF.

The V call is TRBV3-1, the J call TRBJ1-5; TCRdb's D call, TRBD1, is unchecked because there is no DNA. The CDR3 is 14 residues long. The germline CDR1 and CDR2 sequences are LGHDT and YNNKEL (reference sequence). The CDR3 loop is CASSWGQGNQPQHF.

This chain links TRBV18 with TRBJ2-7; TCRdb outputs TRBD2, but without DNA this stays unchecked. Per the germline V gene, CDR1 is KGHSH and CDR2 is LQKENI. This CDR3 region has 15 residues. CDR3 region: CASSPGLTPSYEQYF.

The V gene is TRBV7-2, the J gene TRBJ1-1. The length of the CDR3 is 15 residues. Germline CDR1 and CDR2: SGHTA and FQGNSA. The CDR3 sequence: CASSSRNLMNTEAFF.

The CDR3 sequence: CASRTVGNEKLFF. This sequence joins TRBV5-1 and TRBJ1-4. Per the germline V gene, CDR1 is SGHRS and CDR2 is YFSETQ. The CDR3 loop spans 13 amino acids. Full variable domain (outside the CDR3, taken from reference TRBV5-1 and TRBJ1-4): KAGVTQTPRYLIKTRGQQVTLSCSPISGHRSVSWYQQTPGQGLQFLFEYFSETQRNKGNFPGRFSGRQFSNSRSEMNVSTLELGDSALYLCASRTVGNEKLFFGSGTQLSVL.

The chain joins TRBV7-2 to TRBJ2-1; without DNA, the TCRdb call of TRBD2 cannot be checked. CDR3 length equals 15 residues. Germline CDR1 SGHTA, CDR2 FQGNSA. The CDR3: CASGYRTSGGAEQFF.

The CDR3 protein is CASSLVGGYEQYF. The chain employs TRBV5-1 and TRBJ2-7. CDR1 and CDR2 from the germline V gene are SGHRS and YFSETQ. CDR3 length equals 13 residues. The variable domain in full, completed from reference TRBV5-1 and TRBJ2-7, reads KAGVTQTPRYLIKTRGQQVTLSCSPISGHRSVSWYQQTPGQGLQFLFEYFSETQRNKGNFPGRFSGRQFSNSRSEMNVSTLELGDSALYLCASSLVGGYEQYFGPGTRLTVT.

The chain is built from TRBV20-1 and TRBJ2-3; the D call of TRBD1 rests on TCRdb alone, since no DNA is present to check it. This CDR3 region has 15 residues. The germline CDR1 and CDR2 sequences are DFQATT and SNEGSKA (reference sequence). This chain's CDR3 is CSARDLGQGKYTQYF.

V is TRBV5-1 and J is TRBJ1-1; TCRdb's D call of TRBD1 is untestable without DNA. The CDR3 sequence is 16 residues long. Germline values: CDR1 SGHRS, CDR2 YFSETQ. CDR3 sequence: CASSLGRDRLNTEAFF.

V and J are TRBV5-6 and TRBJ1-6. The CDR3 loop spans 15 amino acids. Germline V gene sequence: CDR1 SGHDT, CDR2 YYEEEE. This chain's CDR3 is CASSLGPGMSSPLHF.

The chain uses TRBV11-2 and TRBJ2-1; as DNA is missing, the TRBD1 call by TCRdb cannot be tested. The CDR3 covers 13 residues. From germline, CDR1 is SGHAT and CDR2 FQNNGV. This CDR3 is CASSLDRGWEQFF.

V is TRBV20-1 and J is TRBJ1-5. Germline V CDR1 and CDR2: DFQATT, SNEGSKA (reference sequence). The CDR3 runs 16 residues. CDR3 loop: CSALRPEGMRNQPQHF.

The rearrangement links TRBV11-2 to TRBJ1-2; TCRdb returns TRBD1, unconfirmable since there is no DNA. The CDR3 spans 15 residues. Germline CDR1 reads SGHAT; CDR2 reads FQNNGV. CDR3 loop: CASSPLGATNYGYTF.

CDR3 protein: CSASSAGGRQETQYF. The V gene is TRBV20-1, the J gene TRBJ2-5; TCRdb names TRBD2, which stays unverified in the absence of DNA. Germline-derived CDR1 and CDR2 are DFQATT and SNEGSKA (reference sequence). CDR3 size: 15 residues.